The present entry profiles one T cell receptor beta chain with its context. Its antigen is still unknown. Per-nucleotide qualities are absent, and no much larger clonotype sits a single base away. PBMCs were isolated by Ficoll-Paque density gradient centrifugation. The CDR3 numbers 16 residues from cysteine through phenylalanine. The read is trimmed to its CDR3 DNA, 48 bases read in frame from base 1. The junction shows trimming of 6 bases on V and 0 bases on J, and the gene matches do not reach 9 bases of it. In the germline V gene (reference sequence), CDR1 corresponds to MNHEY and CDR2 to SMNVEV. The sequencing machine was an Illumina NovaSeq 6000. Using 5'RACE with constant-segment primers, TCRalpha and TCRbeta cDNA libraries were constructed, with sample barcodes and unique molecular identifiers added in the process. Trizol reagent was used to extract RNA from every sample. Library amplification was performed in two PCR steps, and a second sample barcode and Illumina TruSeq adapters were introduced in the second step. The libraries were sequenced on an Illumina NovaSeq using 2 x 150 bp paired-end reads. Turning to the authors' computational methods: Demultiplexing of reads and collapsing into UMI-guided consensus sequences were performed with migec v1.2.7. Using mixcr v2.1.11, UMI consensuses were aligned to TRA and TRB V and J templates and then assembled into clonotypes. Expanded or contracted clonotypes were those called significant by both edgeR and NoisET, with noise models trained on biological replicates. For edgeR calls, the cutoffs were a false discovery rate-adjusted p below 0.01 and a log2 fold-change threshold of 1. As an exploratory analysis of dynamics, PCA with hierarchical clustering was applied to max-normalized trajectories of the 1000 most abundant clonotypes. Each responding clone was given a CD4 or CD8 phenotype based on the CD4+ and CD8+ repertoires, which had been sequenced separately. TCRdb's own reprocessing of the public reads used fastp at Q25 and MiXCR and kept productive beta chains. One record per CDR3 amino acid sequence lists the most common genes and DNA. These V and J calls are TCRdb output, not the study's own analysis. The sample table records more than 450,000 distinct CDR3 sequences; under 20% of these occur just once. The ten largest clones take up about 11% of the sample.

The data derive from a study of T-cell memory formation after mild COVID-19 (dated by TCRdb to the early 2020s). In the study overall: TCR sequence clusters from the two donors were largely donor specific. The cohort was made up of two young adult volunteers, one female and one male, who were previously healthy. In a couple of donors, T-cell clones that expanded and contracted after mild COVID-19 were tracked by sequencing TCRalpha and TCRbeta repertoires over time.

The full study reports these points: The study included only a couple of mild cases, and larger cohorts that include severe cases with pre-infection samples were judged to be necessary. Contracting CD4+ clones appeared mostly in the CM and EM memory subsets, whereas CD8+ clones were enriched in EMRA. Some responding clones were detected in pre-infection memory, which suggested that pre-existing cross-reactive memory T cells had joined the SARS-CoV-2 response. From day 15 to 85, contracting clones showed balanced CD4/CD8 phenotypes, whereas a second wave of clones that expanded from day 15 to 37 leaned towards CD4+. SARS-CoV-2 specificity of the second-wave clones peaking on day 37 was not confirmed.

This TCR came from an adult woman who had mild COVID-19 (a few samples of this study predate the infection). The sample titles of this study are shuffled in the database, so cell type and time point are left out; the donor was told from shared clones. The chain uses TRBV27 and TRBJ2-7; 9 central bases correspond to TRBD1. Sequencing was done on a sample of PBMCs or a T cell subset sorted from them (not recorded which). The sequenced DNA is TGTGCCAGCAGACAACAGGGGGCAAGGACCTCCTACGAGCAGTACTTC. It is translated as CASRQQGARTSYEQYF.